The sample holds many counts of the clone carrying this T cell receptor beta chain. Its target is unknown. One entry per CDR3 protein results from TCRdb running MiXCR on the reads. The sample yields some 500,000 distinct CDR3 sequences, about 40% seen once. Germline V lookup: CDR1 SGHVS, CDR2 FQNEAQ. The CDR3 is made up of 16 amino acids. The V segment lost 5 bases and the J segment 5 bases; nucleotides outside the gene matches: 10. The record originates from a study of T cell repertoires in cytomegalovirus infection. The sequenced sample was cultured PBMCs, obtained from culture after CMV antigen stimulation. This receptor was obtained from a human donor in good health (CMV status not recorded). Some clones in this sample may be carry-over from other donors' samples. This rearrangement joins TRBV7-8 to TRBJ1-4; 8 nucleotides line up with TRBD1. The CDR3 nucleotides are TGTGCCAGCAGCAACAACCCGGGACAGGCGAATGAAAAACTGTTTTTT. It yields the protein CASSNNPGQANEKLFF.